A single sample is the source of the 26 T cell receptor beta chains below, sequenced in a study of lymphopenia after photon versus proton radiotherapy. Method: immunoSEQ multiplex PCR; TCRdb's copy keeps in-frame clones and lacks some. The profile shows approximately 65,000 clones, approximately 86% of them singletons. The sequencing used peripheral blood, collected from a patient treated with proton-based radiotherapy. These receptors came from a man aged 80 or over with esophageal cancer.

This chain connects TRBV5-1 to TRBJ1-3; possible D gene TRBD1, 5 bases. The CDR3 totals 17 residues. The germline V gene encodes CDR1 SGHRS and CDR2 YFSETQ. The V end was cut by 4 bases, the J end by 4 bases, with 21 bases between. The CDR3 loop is CASSEEGLRAFGNTIYF. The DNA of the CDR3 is TGCGCCAGCAGCGAGGAGGGCCTCAGGGCTTTCGGAAACACCATATATTTT.

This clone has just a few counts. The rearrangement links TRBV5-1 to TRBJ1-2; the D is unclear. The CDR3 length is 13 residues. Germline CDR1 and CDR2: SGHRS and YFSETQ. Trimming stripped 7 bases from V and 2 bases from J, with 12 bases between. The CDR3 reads CASAEGSNYGYTF. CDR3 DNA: TGCGCCAGCGCAGAGGGTTCCAACTATGGCTACACCTTC.

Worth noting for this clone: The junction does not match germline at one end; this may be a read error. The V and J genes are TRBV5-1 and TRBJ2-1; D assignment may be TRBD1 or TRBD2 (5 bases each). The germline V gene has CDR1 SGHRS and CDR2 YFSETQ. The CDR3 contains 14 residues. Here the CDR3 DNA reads TGCGCCAGTATGGGGACGAGCTCCTCCAATGAGCAGTTCTTC. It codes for CASMGTSSSNEQFF.

The DNA of the CDR3 is TGTGCCAGCAGTGAAGACCGACTAGACCCCTTTCACGAGCAGTACTTC. This encodes CASSEDRLDPFHEQYF. This rearrangement joins TRBV6-1 to TRBJ2-7; D might be TRBD2 (6 bases). The CDR3 is 16 residues long. V gave up 1 base and J gave up 5 bases, with 18 bases separating them. In germline, CDR1 is MNHNS, CDR2 SASEGT.

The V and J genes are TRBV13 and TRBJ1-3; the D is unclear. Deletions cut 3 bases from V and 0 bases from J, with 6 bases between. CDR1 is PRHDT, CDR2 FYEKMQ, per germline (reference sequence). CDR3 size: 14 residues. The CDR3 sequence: CASSLDRSGNTIYF. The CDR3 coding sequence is TGTGCCAGCAGCTTGGACCGCTCTGGAAACACCATATATTTT. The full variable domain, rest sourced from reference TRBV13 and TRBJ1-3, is AAGVIQSPRHLIKEKRETATLKCYPIPRHDTVYWYQQGPGQDPQFLISFYEKMQSDKGSIPDRFSAQQFSDYHSELNMSSLELGDSALYFCASSLDRSGNTIYFGEGSWLTVV.

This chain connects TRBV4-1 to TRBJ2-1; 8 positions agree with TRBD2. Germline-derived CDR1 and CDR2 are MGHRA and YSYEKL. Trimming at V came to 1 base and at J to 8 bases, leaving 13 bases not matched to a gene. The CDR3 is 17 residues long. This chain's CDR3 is CASSQVNLAGGFYEQFF. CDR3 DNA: TGCGCCAGCAGCCAAGTAAATCTGGCGGGGGGATTCTATGAGCAGTTCTTC.

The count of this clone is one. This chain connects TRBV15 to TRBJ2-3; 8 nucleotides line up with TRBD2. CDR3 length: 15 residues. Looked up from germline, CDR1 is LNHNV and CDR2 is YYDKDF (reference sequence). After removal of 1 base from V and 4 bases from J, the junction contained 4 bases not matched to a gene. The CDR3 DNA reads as TGTGCCACCAGCAGAGTAGCGGGGAGCGCAGATACGCAGTATTTT. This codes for CATSRVAGSADTQYF.

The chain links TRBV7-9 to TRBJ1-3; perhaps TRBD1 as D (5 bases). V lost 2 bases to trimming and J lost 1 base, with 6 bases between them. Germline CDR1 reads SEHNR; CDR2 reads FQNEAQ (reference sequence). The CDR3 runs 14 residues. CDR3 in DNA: TGTGCCAGCAGCTTACCAGGGTCTGGAAACACCATATATTTT. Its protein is CASSLPGSGNTIYF.

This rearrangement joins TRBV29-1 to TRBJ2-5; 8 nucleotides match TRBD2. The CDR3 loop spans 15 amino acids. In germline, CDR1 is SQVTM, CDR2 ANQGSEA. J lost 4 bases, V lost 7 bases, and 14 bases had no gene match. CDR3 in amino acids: CSARAGLDMGETQYF. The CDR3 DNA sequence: TGCAGCGCCAGGGCGGGACTAGATATGGGAGAGACCCAGTACTTC.

CDR3 protein: CASSYRSTASGYTF. CDR3 bases: TGTGCCAGCAGCTACAGGTCAACCGCCTCCGGCTACACCTTC. The V gene is TRBV7-8, the J gene TRBJ1-2, with D perhaps matching TRBD1 (5 bases). The CDR3 runs to 14 residues. With 4 bases removed from V and 8 bases from J, the gap between germline ends came to 17 bases. Germline CDR1 and CDR2: SGHVS and FQNEAQ.

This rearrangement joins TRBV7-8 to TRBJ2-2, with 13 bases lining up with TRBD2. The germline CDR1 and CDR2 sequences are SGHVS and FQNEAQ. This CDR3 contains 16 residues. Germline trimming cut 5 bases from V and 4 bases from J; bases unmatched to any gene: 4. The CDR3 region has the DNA TGTGCCAGCAGCCCCACTAGCGGGGGGGCCACCGGGGAGCTGTTTTTT. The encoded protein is CASSPTSGGATGELFF.

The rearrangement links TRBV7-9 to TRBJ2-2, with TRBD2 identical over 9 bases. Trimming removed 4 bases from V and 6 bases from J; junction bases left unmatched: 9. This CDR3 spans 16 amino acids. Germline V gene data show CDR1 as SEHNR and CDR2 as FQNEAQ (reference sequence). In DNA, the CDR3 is TGTGCCAGCAGCTCGAGCGGCGGGAGGGCCCCCGGGGAGCTGTTTTTT. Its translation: CASSSSGGRAPGELFF.

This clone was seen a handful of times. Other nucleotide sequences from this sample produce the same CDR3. CDR3 bases: TGTGCCAGCAGCTTACCCCAAGATACGCAGTATTTT. It yields the protein CASSLPQDTQYF. V is TRBV7-6 and J is TRBJ2-3; no clear D gene. The CDR3 is 12 residues long. From germline, CDR1 is SGHVS and CDR2 FNYEAQ. V shed 2 bases and J shed 5 bases, with 5 bases lying between them.

The CDR3 DNA reads as TGTGCTAGTGCCAACGAGTGGGGGCCAAAGCAGTTCTTC. This gives the protein CASANEWGPKQFF. The gene calls are TRBV12-5 and TRBJ2-1, with D maybe TRBD1 (6 bases). This CDR3 has 13 residues. The V gene's germline CDR1 is LGHNT and CDR2 FRNRAP. The germline V and J ends were trimmed by 7 bases and 11 bases, with 18 bases remaining between them.

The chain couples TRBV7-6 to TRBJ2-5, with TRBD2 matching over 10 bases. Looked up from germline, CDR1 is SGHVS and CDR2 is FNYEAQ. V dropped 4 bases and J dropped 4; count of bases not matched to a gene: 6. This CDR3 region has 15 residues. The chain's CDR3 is CASSSLAGPGETQYF. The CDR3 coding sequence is TGTGCCAGCAGCTCACTAGCGGGGCCGGGAGAGACCCAGTACTTC.

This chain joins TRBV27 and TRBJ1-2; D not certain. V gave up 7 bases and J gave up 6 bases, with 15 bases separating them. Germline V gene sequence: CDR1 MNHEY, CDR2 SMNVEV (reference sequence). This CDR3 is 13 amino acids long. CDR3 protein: CASMNRGFNGYTF. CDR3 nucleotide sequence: TGTGCCAGCATGAATCGAGGGTTCAATGGCTACACCTTC.

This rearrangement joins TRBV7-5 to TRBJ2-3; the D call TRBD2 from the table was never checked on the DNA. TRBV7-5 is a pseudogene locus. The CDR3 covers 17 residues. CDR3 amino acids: CVRSLDWTSGRADTQYF. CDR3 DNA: TGTGTCAGAAGCTTAGACTGGACTAGCGGGAGGGCGGATACGCAGTATTTT.

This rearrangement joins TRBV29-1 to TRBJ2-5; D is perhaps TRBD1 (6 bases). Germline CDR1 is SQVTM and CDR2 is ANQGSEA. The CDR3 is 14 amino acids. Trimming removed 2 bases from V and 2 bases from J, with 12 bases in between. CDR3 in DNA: TGCAGCGTTGAAAAAACAGGGATACAAGAGACCCAGTACTTC. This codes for CSVEKTGIQETQYF. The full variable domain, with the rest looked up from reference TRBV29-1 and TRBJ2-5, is SAVISQKPSRDICQRGTSLTIQCQVDSQVTMMFWYRQQPGQSLTLIATANQGSEATYESGFVIDKFPISRPNLTFSTLTVSNMSPEDSSIYLCSVEKTGIQETQYFGPGTRLLVL.

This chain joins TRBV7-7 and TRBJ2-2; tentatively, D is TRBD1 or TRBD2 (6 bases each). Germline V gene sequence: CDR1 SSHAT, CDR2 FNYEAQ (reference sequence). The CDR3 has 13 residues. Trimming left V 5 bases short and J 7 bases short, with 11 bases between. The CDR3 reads CASSRRGDGELFF. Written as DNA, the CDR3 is TGTGCCAGCAGCCGGAGGGGGGACGGGGAGCTGTTTTTT.

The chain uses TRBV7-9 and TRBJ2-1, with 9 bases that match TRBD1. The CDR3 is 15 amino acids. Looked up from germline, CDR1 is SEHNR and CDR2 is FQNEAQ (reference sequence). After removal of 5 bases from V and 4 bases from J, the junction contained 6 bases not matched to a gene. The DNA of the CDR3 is TGTGCCAGCAGCCCCGGACAGGGGTCGTACAATGAGCAGTTCTTC. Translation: CASSPGQGSYNEQFF.

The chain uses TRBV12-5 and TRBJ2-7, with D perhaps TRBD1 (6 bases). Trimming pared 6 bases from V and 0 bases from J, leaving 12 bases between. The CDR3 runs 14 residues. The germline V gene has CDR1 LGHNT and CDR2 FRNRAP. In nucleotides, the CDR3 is TGTGCTAGTGGCGCCGGACAGCTCTCCTACGAGCAGTACTTC. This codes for CASGAGQLSYEQYF.

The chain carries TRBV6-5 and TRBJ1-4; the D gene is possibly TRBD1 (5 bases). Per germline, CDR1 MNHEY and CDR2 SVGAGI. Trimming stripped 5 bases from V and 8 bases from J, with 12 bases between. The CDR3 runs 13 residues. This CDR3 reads CASSQPGDEKLFF. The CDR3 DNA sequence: TGTGCCAGCAGTCAACCGGGGGACGAAAAACTGTTTTTT.

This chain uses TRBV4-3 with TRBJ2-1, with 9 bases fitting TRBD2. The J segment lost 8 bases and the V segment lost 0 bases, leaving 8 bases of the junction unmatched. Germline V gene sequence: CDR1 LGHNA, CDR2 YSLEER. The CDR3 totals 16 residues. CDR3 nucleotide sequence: TGCGCCAGCAGCCAAGACCGGCGGGGGGGCAATTATGAGCAGTTCTTC. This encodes CASSQDRRGGNYEQFF.

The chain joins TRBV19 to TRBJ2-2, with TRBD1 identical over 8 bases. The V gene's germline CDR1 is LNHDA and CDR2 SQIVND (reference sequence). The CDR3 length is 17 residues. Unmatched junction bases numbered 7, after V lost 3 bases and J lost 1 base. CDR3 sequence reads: CASSISIGTGNTGELFF. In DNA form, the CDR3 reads TGTGCCAGTAGTATTAGTATTGGGACAGGGAACACCGGGGAGCTGTTTTTT.

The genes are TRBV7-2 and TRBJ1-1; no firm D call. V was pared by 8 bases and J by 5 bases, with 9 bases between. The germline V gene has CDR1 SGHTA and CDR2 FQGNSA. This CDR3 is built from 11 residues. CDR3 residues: CASQRMTEAFF. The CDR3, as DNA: TGTGCCAGCCAGAGGATGACTGAAGCTTTCTTT.

CDR3 in DNA: TGTGCCAGCAGCTTCTCCGGGAGTATCGAGACCCAGTACTTC. As protein: CASSFSGSIETQYF. J is TRBJ2-5 and V is TRBV7-2; D is possibly TRBD2 (6 bases). V was trimmed by 3 bases and J by 5 bases, leaving 13 bases between them. Looked up from germline, CDR1 is SGHTA and CDR2 is FQGNSA. CDR3 length equals 14 residues.